A single sample is the source of the 21 T cell receptor beta chains below, sequenced in a study of PD-1 blockade in classical Hodgkin lymphoma. Time point of the sample: cycle 4 day 1 (C4D1), after more than five weeks of nivolumab. In every patient, relapse followed autologous stem cell transplantation, while exposure to brentuximab vedotin differed. This table comes from immunoSEQ multiplex PCR, and its TCRdb copy is limited to in-frame clones, with some not included. The profile covers approximately 38,000 clones, with just over 75% appearing a single time and around 9.5% taken by the ten largest. Sample: peripheral blood mononuclear cells (PBMCs), taken before the fourth cycle of nivolumab. Receptors originate from a human donor with classical Hodgkin lymphoma.

V is TRBV10-3 and J is TRBJ2-1; D is tentatively TRBD1 or TRBD2 (6 bases each). Germline CDR1 ENHRY, CDR2 SYGVKD. The CDR3 is 13 amino acids. Trimming cost V 2 bases and J 10 bases, with 12 bases left between them. The CDR3 protein is CAISERGRGEQFF. CDR3 nucleotides: TGTGCCATCAGTGAGCGGGGGCGCGGGGAGCAGTTCTTC.

This chain connects TRBV7-9 to TRBJ2-2; 7 bases are a match to TRBD2. Germline V CDR1 and CDR2: SEHNR, FQNEAQ (reference sequence). This CDR3 is 13 amino acids long. The V segment lost 5 bases and the J segment 7 bases; nucleotides outside the gene matches: 4. The CDR3 DNA follows: TGTGCCAGCAGCCCGTCGGGGGGCGGGGAGCTGTTTTTT. It is translated as CASSPSGGGELFF.

The chain carries TRBV7-2 and TRBJ2-5; a weak D match, TRBD1 (6 bases). The CDR3 has 15 residues. The V gene's germline CDR1 is SGHTA and CDR2 FQGNSA. Trimming left V 8 bases short and J 2 bases short, with 18 bases between. The CDR3 nucleotides read TGTGCCAGCCTCCGAGAACTTGGGACACAAGAGACCCAGTACTTC. This gives the protein CASLRELGTQETQYF.

The V gene is TRBV5-1, the J gene TRBJ2-1; maybe TRBD2 (6 bases). The CDR3 extends over 14 amino acids. The germline V gene encodes CDR1 SGHRS and CDR2 YFSETQ. Trimming stripped 3 bases from V and 7 bases from J, with 14 bases between. The CDR3: CASSSRLGANEQFF. The CDR3, as DNA: TGCGCCAGCAGCTCCCGACTAGGGGCTAATGAGCAGTTCTTC.

This chain uses TRBV5-1 with TRBJ2-6; no clear D gene. This CDR3 comprises 17 residues. V was shortened by 1 base and J by 0 bases, with 11 bases between the two germline ends. The V gene's germline CDR1 is SGHRS and CDR2 YFSETQ. The chain's CDR3 is CASSLTAAGSGANVLTF. Here the CDR3 DNA reads TGCGCCAGCAGCTTGACGGCAGCCGGCTCTGGGGCCAACGTCCTGACTTTC.

The rearrangement links TRBV6-1 to TRBJ1-4; 9 bases are a match to TRBD1. The CDR3 sequence is 15 residues long. Germline loops: CDR1 MNHNS, CDR2 SASEGT. V shed 2 bases, J shed 2 bases, and the junction held 0 bases outside the gene matches. The chain's CDR3 is CASSETGGTNEKLFF. The CDR3 nucleotides read TGTGCCAGCAGTGAAACAGGGGGCACTAATGAAAAACTGTTTTTT.

V is TRBV6-1 and J is TRBJ2-5; D might be TRBD1 (6 bases). V gave up 3 bases and J gave up 3 bases, with 17 bases separating them. The CDR3 has 16 amino acids. Germline CDR1 reads MNHNS; CDR2 reads SASEGT. CDR3 DNA sequence: TGTGCCAGCAGTGAGTGGACAGTCTATGCAGAAGAGACCCAGTACTTC. This encodes CASSEWTVYAEETQYF.

The V and J genes are TRBV5-4 and TRBJ2-7, with 12 nucleotides matching TRBD1. J lost 2 bases, V lost 3 bases, and 3 bases had no gene match. From germline, CDR1 is SGHNT and CDR2 YYREEE (reference sequence). This CDR3 contains 15 residues. The CDR3 spells CASSSGTGGTYEQYF. In nucleotides, the CDR3 is TGTGCCAGCAGCTCTGGGACAGGGGGCACCTACGAGCAGTACTTC.

The chain uses TRBV5-1 and TRBJ2-5; the match to TRBD1 covers 11 bases. The length of the CDR3 is 16 residues. Losses at the gene ends were 4 bases for V and 0 bases for J; bases not matched to a gene: 5. Germline V gives CDR1 SGHRS, CDR2 YFSETQ. CDR3 sequence: CASSGGTGGYQETQYF. CDR3 nucleotide sequence: TGCGCCAGCAGCGGTGGGACAGGGGGTTACCAAGAGACCCAGTACTTC.

This clone was seen a few times. This chain joins TRBV7-9 and TRBJ1-2; 9 bases are shared with TRBD1. V lost 4 bases to trimming and J lost 3 bases; unmatched junction nucleotides: 3. The CDR3 runs to 14 residues. Germline CDR1 SEHNR, CDR2 FQNEAQ (reference sequence). The CDR3 DNA is TGTGCCAGCAGCTCACAGGGGGCCCACTATGGCTACACCTTC. Translated, it gives CASSSQGAHYGYTF.

In its sample, this clone was seen a few times. The chain joins TRBV6-6 to TRBJ1-1, with D perhaps matching TRBD1 (6 bases). Looked up from germline, CDR1 is MNHNY and CDR2 is SVGAGI (reference sequence). The V gene lost 6 bases and the J gene lost 1 base, with 15 bases spanning the gap. The CDR3 consists of 15 residues. CDR3 amino acids: CASSPTRGSNTEAFF. The CDR3 nucleotides are TGTGCCAGCAGCCCGACTAGGGGGTCGAACACTGAAGCTTTCTTT.

This clone is termed medium-sized (0.01 to 0.1%). This chain links TRBV12-5 with TRBJ1-5, with unresolved D. The V end lost 6 bases, the J end lost 6 bases, and 12 bases lay between the germline ends. This CDR3 has 13 amino acids. Germline V lookup: CDR1 LGHNT, CDR2 FRNRAP. The CDR3 DNA sequence: TGTGCTAGTGGACCAAGTTTAAGTCAGCCCCAGCATTTT. Protein: CASGPSLSQPQHF.

This clone was observed once. This sequence joins TRBV4-3 and TRBJ1-2; 7 bases align to TRBD1. V lost 1 base, J lost 4 bases, and 21 bases stayed unmatched. Germline V gene lookup returns CDR1 LGHNA and CDR2 YSLEER. The CDR3 consists of 20 residues. CDR3: CASSQVGRDREGGSFYGYTF. The CDR3 region has the DNA TGCGCCAGCAGCCAAGTCGGGAGAGACAGGGAGGGCGGTAGCTTCTATGGCTACACCTTC.

Here the CDR3 reads CASSYGGLGTQYF. CDR3 in DNA: TGTGCCAGCAGTTATGGGGGCCTGGGGACCCAGTACTTC. The chain uses TRBV27 and TRBJ2-5, with a weak D call TRBD1 (6 bases). The germline gives CDR1 MNHEY, CDR2 SMNVEV (reference sequence). The length of the CDR3 is 13 residues. V was clipped by 4 bases and J by 7 bases, with 13 bases between them.

The CDR3 region has the DNA TGTGCCAGCAGTTTATCAGGTCCGGCAATACTCTCTGGAAACACCATATATTTT. Translation gives CASSLSGPAILSGNTIYF. This chain uses TRBV27 with TRBJ1-3; D ambiguous. The germline V gene has CDR1 MNHEY and CDR2 SMNVEV (reference sequence). Trimming took off 0 bases at V and 0 bases at J, with 15 bases between the two ends. The CDR3 extends over 18 amino acids.

The chain has TRBV9 and TRBJ2-5; perhaps TRBD1 as D (6 bases). The ends were cut back, 3 bases at V and 1 base at J, with 7 bases in the middle. This CDR3 spans 13 amino acids. Germline V gene lookup returns CDR1 SGDLS and CDR2 YYNGEE. The CDR3 bases are TGTGCCAGCAGCGACAGGGTCCAAGAGACCCAGTACTTC. This translates into CASSDRVQETQYF.

The V and J genes are TRBV28 and TRBJ2-7; maybe TRBD2 (7 bases). The length of the CDR3 is 14 residues. V lost 2 bases and J 3 bases, leaving 11 bases between the germline ends. Germline-derived CDR1 and CDR2 are MDHEN and SYDVKM. The CDR3 loop reads CASSLGGAIYEQYF. The CDR3 nucleotides read TGTGCCAGCAGTTTAGGGGGGGCGATCTACGAGCAGTACTTC.

CDR3 nucleotides: TGCAGTGTCACCTTGCAGGAAAAACTGTTTTTT. Its protein product is CSVTLQEKLFF. The genes are TRBV20-1 and TRBJ1-4; D not certain. The CDR3 runs to 11 residues. The V gene's germline CDR1 is DFQATT and CDR2 SNEGSKA (reference sequence). V lost 7 bases and J 8 bases, leaving 11 bases between the germline ends.

The J gene is TRBJ1-2, the V gene TRBV5-5; 9 positions agree with TRBD1. Germline CDR1 reads SGHKS; CDR2 reads YYEKEE (reference sequence). The V gene end was trimmed by 6 bases and the J gene end by 8 bases; junction bases not matched to a gene: 14. There are 15 residues in the CDR3. CDR3 residues: CASTSLTGGASGYTF. The DNA of the CDR3 is TGTGCCAGCACCTCACTCACAGGGGGCGCTTCGGGCTACACCTTC.

The chain employs TRBV28 and TRBJ1-6; 7 bases fit TRBD1. Germline V gene data show CDR1 as MDHEN and CDR2 as SYDVKM. The CDR3 sequence is 16 residues long. With V trimmed by 5 bases and J by 4 bases, 8 bases remained unmatched. In nucleotides, the CDR3 is TGTGCCAGCAGTACACAGGGGAGGGGATATAATTCACCCCTCCACTTT. Protein product: CASSTQGRGYNSPLHF.

The CDR3, as DNA: TGTGCCAGCAGTGAGGGTCGACAACCGAACACCGGGGAGCTGTTTTTT. Its protein product is CASSEGRQPNTGELFF. This chain joins TRBV6-1 and TRBJ2-2; D not resolved. V lost 3 bases and J lost 0, with 11 bases in between. CDR3 length: 16 amino acids. CDR1 is MNHNS, CDR2 SASEGT, per germline.